This TCR beta chain emerged from a study of T cell clones after liver transplantation. Findings and caveats of the study: Post-transplant time points were not standardized, so conclusions are preliminary.

TCRdb's copy holds only in-frame clones and misses some; the assay was immunoSEQ multiplex PCR. The sample holds around 60,000 clones, 70% to 80% seen once. J lost 5 bases, V lost 5 bases, and 4 bases had no gene match. The length of the CDR3 is 13 residues. The germline V gene encodes CDR1 LNHDA and CDR2 SQIVND (reference sequence). Sorting of unstimulated PBMCs yielded separate CD3+CD4+ and CD3+CD8+ fractions. On this clone: What it binds is not known.

This chain joins TRBV19 and TRBJ2-3; 7 bases fit TRBD1. The receptor was isolated from a human donor who received a liver transplant. The input for sequencing was CD4+ T cells from blood, taken before liver transplant. The CDR3 sequence is CASSPRQGDTQYF. The CDR3 DNA is TGTGCCAGTAGTCCCCGACAGGGAGATACGCAGTATTTT. The full variable domain, completed using reference TRBV19 and TRBJ2-3, is DGGITQSPKYLFRKEGQNVTLSCEQNLNHDAMYWYRQDPGQGLRLIYYSQIVNDFQKGDIAEGYSVSREKKESFPLTVTSAQKNPTAFYLCASSPRQGDTQYFGPGTRLTVL.